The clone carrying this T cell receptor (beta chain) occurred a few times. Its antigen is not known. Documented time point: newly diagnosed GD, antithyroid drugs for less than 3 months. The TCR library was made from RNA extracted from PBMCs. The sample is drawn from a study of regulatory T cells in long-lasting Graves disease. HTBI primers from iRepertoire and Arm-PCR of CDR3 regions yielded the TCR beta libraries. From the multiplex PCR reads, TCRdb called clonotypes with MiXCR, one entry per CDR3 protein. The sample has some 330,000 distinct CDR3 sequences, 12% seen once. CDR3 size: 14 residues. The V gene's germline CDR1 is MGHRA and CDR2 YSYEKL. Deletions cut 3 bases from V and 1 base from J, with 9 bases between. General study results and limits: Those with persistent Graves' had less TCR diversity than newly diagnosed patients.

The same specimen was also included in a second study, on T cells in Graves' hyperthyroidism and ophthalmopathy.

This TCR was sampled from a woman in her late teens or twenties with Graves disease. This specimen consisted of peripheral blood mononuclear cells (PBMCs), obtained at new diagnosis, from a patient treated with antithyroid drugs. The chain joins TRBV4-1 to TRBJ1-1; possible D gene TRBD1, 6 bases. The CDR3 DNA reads TGCGCCAGCAGCCAGACAGGACCGAACACTGAAGCTTTCTTT. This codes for CASSQTGPNTEAFF.